This note documents a single TCR beta chain sequence. The antigen is unknown. Libraries of TRB cDNA were made by 5' RACE and carried UMIs. TCRdb reprocessed the 5' RACE reads, with one entry per CDR3 protein and no DNA. Recorded here are about 150,000 distinct CDR3 sequences; the top ten clones represent approximately 0.51%. This sample stems from a study of CXCR3-negative and CXCR3-positive naive CD8 T cells. Study results and limitations: TRB CDR3s were more hydrophobic in CXCR3-positive than in CXCR3-negative naive cells. Memory, not naive, CXCR3-negative and CXCR3-positive cells differed in TRBV-TRBJ usage.

The germline gives CDR1 SGHVS, CDR2 FNYEAQ. This CDR3 spans 15 amino acids. The chain recombines TRBV7-6 with TRBJ2-2. Material for sequencing was naive CXCR3+ CD8+ T cells from blood. Subset reported: CD45RO-CCR7+CD27+CD95- naive CD8+ T cells expressing CXCR3 (TNR3+). The receptor was isolated from a human donor in good health. Some clones in this sample may be carry-over from other donors' samples. The CDR3 is CASSLMGSNTGELFF.